This TCR beta chain was obtained from a study of response to subunit inactivated influenza vaccine (dated by TCRdb to 2016 to 2019). About the full investigation: To follow how T cells responded to a trivalent subunit inactivated influenza vaccine, the researchers relied on deep quantitative profiling of the T cell receptor repertoire.

Broader findings and caveats from the paper: The authors proposed that each seasonal influenza vaccination may bring in only a limited number of new T cells.

The library was generated by RT-PCR. Sequenced on an Illumina HiSeq 2500. TCRdb reworked the public reads: Q25 trimming with fastp, MiXCR clone assembly, productive beta chains retained. Records with the same CDR3 protein are collapsed into one entry carrying the most frequent genes and DNA. The sample data list 600,000 to 850,000 distinct CDR3 sequences, and around 15% of these were observed just once. The ten largest account for less than 8.5% of the sample. Comments on this clonotype: There is no known antigen for this receptor. Per-nucleotide qualities are absent, and no much larger clonotype sits a single base away.

The germline ends are 9 bases apart after V is trimmed by 3 bases and J by 3 bases. According to the germline V gene, CDR1 reads SGDLS and CDR2 reads YYNGEE. Taken from cysteine to phenylalanine, the CDR3 has 14 residues. Just CDR3 DNA is preserved here, 42 bases in frame from base 1. The sequence came from a man in his fifties who received an inactivated influenza vaccine. Donor details come from another sample of the same person, matched by shared clones. The chain is made from TRBV9 and TRBJ2-2; the D gene is not confidently resolved. This sample comprised PBMCs from blood, obtained roughly 15 days before vaccination. The nucleotides read TGTGCCAGCAGCGCAGTCATACACACCGGGGAGCTGTTTTTT. It translates to CASSAVIHTGELFF.